The 21 T cell receptor beta chains below all came from one sample that was sequenced in a study of early T cells in non-severe SARS-CoV-2 infection (dated by TCRdb to 2020 to 2023). The library was built by means of 5' RACE. The sequencer listed for this sample is NextSeq 500. TCRdb took the public reads, trimmed them with fastp at Q25, ran MiXCR for clone calling and kept in-frame beta chains. Rows matching on CDR3 protein sequence are summarized as one entry with the most common DNA and genes. Within this sample are fewer than 95,000 distinct CDR3 sequences, with roughly 15% of them counted one time only. Of the sample, 5.1% falls within the top ten clones. The specimen was whole blood, collected at baseline. All receptors come from an adult who was a healthcare worker with PCR-confirmed SARS-CoV-2 infection or an uninfected control (not recorded which).

The V and J genes are TRBV7-2 and TRBJ2-7; maybe TRBD2 (6 bases). Germline CDR1 SGHTA, CDR2 FQGNSA. Trimming cost V 1 base and J 2 bases, with 9 bases left between them. CDR3 length: 14 amino acids. In DNA, the CDR3 is TGTGCCAGCAGCTTAGACGCGGGGACCTACGAGCAGTACTTC. Translated, it gives CASSLDAGTYEQYF.

The genes are TRBV24-1 and TRBJ2-2; D perhaps matches TRBD2 (5 bases). CDR3 length: 18 amino acids. Per germline, CDR1 KGHDR and CDR2 SFDVKD. V lost 0 bases to trimming and J lost 2 bases, with 15 bases between them. CDR3 sequence: CATSDLYAPGKNTGELFF. Written as DNA, the CDR3 is TGTGCCACCAGTGATTTGTATGCACCGGGGAAAAACACCGGGGAGCTGTTTTTT.

The genes are TRBV20-1 and TRBJ1-4; TRBD1 is a possible D gene (5 bases). CDR3 length equals 13 residues. From germline, CDR1 is DFQATT and CDR2 SNEGSKA (reference sequence). The V gene lost 1 base and the J gene lost 6 bases, with 9 bases spanning the gap. CDR3 residues: CSARGRGDEKLFF. DNA for the CDR3: TGCAGTGCTAGAGGGAGGGGAGATGAAAAACTGTTTTTT.

This chain connects TRBV12-3 or TRBV12-4 to TRBJ1-5, with a possible D match to TRBD1 (5 bases). This CDR3 has 9 residues. Trimming removed 10 bases at V and 8 bases at J, with 6 bases between. CDR3 protein: CATGEPQHF. CDR3 nucleotides: TGTGCCACGGGGGAGCCCCAGCATTTT.

V is TRBV2 and J is TRBJ2-7; 10 bases are shared with TRBD1. CDR3 length equals 15 residues. J lost 2 bases, V lost 5 bases, and 6 bases had no gene match. In germline, CDR1 is SNHLY, CDR2 FYNNEI. The CDR3 nucleotides read TGTGCCAGCAGTACCGGACAGGGGGGGCCCTACGAGCAGTACTTC. Its translation is CASSTGQGGPYEQYF. Based on the CDR3 plus reference TRBV2 and TRBJ2-7, the full variable domain is EPEVTQTPSHQVTQMGQEVILRCVPISNHLYFYWYRQILGQKVEFLVSFYNNEISEKSEIFDDQFSVERPDGSNFTLKIRSTKLEDSAMYFCASSTGQGGPYEQYFGPGTRLTVT.

This clonotype was seen ten or more times. J is TRBJ1-1 and V is TRBV4-3; weak D call: TRBD1 (5 bases). The CDR3 has 15 amino acids. The V end was cut by 1 base, the J end by 4 bases, with 13 bases between. Per germline, CDR1 LGHNA and CDR2 YSLEER. The CDR3 DNA reads TGCGCCAGCAGCCAAGGGGGGTATTCTAGCACTGAAGCTTTCTTT. Translated: CASSQGGYSSTEAFF.

This clonotype has a handful of counts. This chain connects TRBV10-2 to TRBJ2-5; maybe TRBD2 (6 bases). CDR3 length: 16 amino acids. V shed 6 bases and J shed 1 base, with 18 bases lying between them. The germline gives CDR1 WSHSY, CDR2 SAAADI. The CDR3: CASRGGTLLSQETQYF. The CDR3 nucleotides read TGCGCCAGCAGAGGAGGGACGTTATTAAGCCAAGAGACCCAGTACTTC.

In its sample, this clonotype was seen many times. The genes are TRBV19 and TRBJ2-1; D gene uncertain. The CDR3 is made up of 12 amino acids. Trimming pared 5 bases from V and 3 bases from J, leaving 5 bases between. From germline, CDR1 is LNHDA and CDR2 SQIVND (reference sequence). The CDR3 DNA reads TGTGCCAGTAGTGCTGACTACAATGAGCAGTTCTTC. Its protein product is CASSADYNEQFF. Based on the CDR3 plus reference TRBV19 and TRBJ2-1, the full variable domain is DGGITQSPKYLFRKEGQNVTLSCEQNLNHDAMYWYRQDPGQGLRLIYYSQIVNDFQKGDIAEGYSVSREKKESFPLTVTSAQKNPTAFYLCASSADYNEQFFGPGTRLTVL.

This clonotype was seen repeatedly, ten times or more. V usage is TRBV6-5 and J usage is TRBJ1-1; no clear D gene. V was trimmed by 2 bases and J by 11 bases, leaving 9 bases between them. The CDR3 is 11 amino acids. CDR1 and CDR2 from the germline V gene are MNHEY and SVGAGI. The CDR3 loop is CASSYGPGAFF. CDR3 coding DNA: TGTGCCAGCAGTTACGGTCCTGGGGCTTTCTTT.

This clonotype has a count of ten or more. The chain employs TRBV18 and TRBJ2-1; D is ambiguous. The CDR3 consists of 13 residues. CDR1 and CDR2 from the germline V gene are KGHSH and LQKENI. Between the trimmed V and J ends, which lost 3 bases and 3 bases, there was a span of 6 bases. The CDR3 reads CASSPGNYNEQFF. In DNA, the CDR3 is TGTGCCAGCTCACCGGGCAACTACAATGAGCAGTTCTTC.

In this sample, this clonotype turned up many times. The V call is TRBV12-3 or TRBV12-4, the J call TRBJ2-6, with D possibly being TRBD2 (5 bases). The CDR3 spans 15 residues. V lost 6 bases and J 0 bases, leaving 9 bases between the germline ends. The CDR3 nucleotides are TGTGCCAGCAGGGAAGGACTCTCTGGGGCCAACGTCCTGACTTTC. Amino acid sequence: CASREGLSGANVLTF.

This clonotype was seen repeatedly, ten times or more. The chain is built from TRBV7-2 and TRBJ2-1; 7 nucleotides align to TRBD2. The CDR3 has 14 amino acids. V lost 8 bases, J lost 1 base, and 5 bases stayed unmatched. Looked up from germline, CDR1 is SGHTA and CDR2 is FQGNSA. CDR3 amino acids: CASSKGGSYNEQFF. Written as DNA, the CDR3 is TGTGCCAGCTCTAAGGGAGGGTCCTACAATGAGCAGTTCTTC.

This chain links TRBV12-3 or TRBV12-4 with TRBJ2-7; 7 bases are a match to TRBD2. J was trimmed by 4 bases and V by 3 bases; bases with no gene match: 9. The CDR3 contains 15 residues. CDR3 bases: TGTGCCAGCAGTTTCGGGCTAGCGGAATATTACGAGCAGTACTTC. It translates to CASSFGLAEYYEQYF.

The chain has TRBV27 and TRBJ2-7; D tentatively fits TRBD1 or TRBD2 (5 bases each). Trimming shortened V by 0 bases and J by 2 bases, and 8 bases separated the two germline ends. The CDR3 spans 14 residues. In germline, CDR1 is MNHEY, CDR2 SMNVEV (reference sequence). In DNA form, the CDR3 reads TGTGCCAGCAGTTTATCAGAGGGGCCCTACGAGCAGTACTTC. Protein sequence: CASSLSEGPYEQYF.

A few counts support this clonotype. This chain connects TRBV7-9 to TRBJ2-7; the match to TRBD1 covers 7 bases. V gave up 2 bases and J gave up 0 bases; unmatched junction bases: 4. The CDR3 contains 15 residues. The V gene's germline CDR1 is SEHNR and CDR2 FQNEAQ (reference sequence). Here the CDR3 reads CASSLTRDSSYEQYF. The CDR3 DNA reads TGTGCCAGCAGCTTAACGAGGGACAGCTCCTACGAGCAGTACTTC.

The chain has TRBV20-1 and TRBJ1-3; perhaps TRBD1 as D (5 bases). The CDR3 covers 13 residues. Germline V gene sequence: CDR1 DFQATT, CDR2 SNEGSKA (reference sequence). Trimming cost V 5 bases and J 4 bases, with 12 bases left between them. CDR3 DNA: TGCAGTGCTGCAGGGCGGGCGGGAAACACCATATATTTT. Amino acids: CSAAGRAGNTIYF.

This clonotype was picked up a small number of times. V is TRBV7-6 and J is TRBJ2-1; D perhaps matches TRBD2 (6 bases). Germline-derived CDR1 and CDR2 are SGHVS and FNYEAQ. The CDR3 totals 16 residues. V was clipped by 9 bases and J by 1 base, with 19 bases between them. The CDR3 loop is CASRRDGGWSYNEQFF. The CDR3 DNA follows: TGTGCCAGTCGTCGCGACGGGGGATGGTCCTACAATGAGCAGTTCTTC.

The V gene is TRBV9, the J gene TRBJ1-5, with 9 bases fitting TRBD1. CDR3 length: 15 residues. With V trimmed by 3 bases and J by 3 bases, 4 bases remained unmatched. The germline gives CDR1 SGDLS, CDR2 YYNGEE. This chain's CDR3 is CASSAGQGINQPQHF. The CDR3, as DNA: TGTGCCAGCAGCGCAGGACAGGGGATCAATCAGCCCCAGCATTTT.

The sample holds a few counts of this clonotype. V usage is TRBV7-9 and J usage is TRBJ1-2; 7 bases line up with TRBD1. Germline lookup yields CDR1 SEHNR and CDR2 FQNEAQ (reference sequence). V trimming: 4 bases; J trimming: 2 bases; junction bases outside the gene matches: 4. The CDR3 consists of 14 residues. CDR3 nucleotide sequence: TGTGCCAGCAGCTACCTGACAGGGAACTATGGCTACACCTTC. It translates to CASSYLTGNYGYTF.

This clonotype occurred a few times. The chain couples TRBV30 to TRBJ1-5; D might be TRBD1 (5 bases). V was shortened by 2 bases and J by 5 bases, with 10 bases between the two germline ends. The CDR3 loop spans 13 amino acids. Germline loops: CDR1 GTSNPN, CDR2 SVGIG (reference sequence). The CDR3, as DNA: TGTGCCTGGAGTCGGTTGGGGGATCAGCCCCAGCATTTT. Protein product: CAWSRLGDQPQHF.

This clonotype occurred a few times. The chain combines TRBV10-3 with TRBJ2-2, with 8 positions matching TRBD2. Germline V gene lookup returns CDR1 ENHRY and CDR2 SYGVKD. The V gene end was trimmed by 10 bases and the J gene end by 6 bases; junction bases not matched to a gene: 10. The CDR3 length is 14 residues. As DNA, the CDR3 is TGTGCCACCCTAGCGGGTGACATTGCCGGGGAGCTGTTTTTT. This encodes CATLAGDIAGELFF.